A single sample gave rise to the 21 T cell receptor beta chains below, sequenced in a study of blood T cell repertoires in COVID-19. Using immunoSEQ multiplex PCR, the repertoire was profiled, and TCRdb retains in-frame clones only, with some absent. Among about 150,000 clones, 75% to 90% were seen once, and the ten largest hold about 16%. The sample taken for sequencing was peripheral blood. These receptor sequences come from a woman aged 35 to 49 with acute or convalescent COVID-19.

Note on this clone: The sample carries other DNA sequences with the same CDR3. The rearrangement joins TRBV5-1 to TRBJ2-3; 8 positions match TRBD2. J gave up 1 base and V 4 bases, and 5 bases lay outside the gene matches. This CDR3 has 15 residues. Germline V gives CDR1 SGHRS, CDR2 YFSETQ. The CDR3 loop reads CASSIGGAGTDTQYF. CDR3 in DNA: TGCGCCAGCAGCATCGGGGGGGCTGGCACAGATACGCAGTATTTT.

J is TRBJ2-7 and V is TRBV27; D is uncertain. The CDR3 extends over 13 amino acids. The germline V and J ends were trimmed by 0 bases and 3 bases, with 6 bases remaining between them. Germline values: CDR1 MNHEY, CDR2 SMNVEV (reference sequence). Here the CDR3 DNA reads TGTGCCAGCAGTTTATCCTCAGGCTACGAGCAGTACTTC. This encodes CASSLSSGYEQYF.

This CDR3 is CASSYRLAGYEQYF. Here the CDR3 DNA reads TGTGCCAGCAGTTACCGGCTAGCGGGGTACGAGCAGTACTTC. The chain recombines TRBV6-2 or TRBV6-3 with TRBJ2-7; 9 nucleotides line up with TRBD2. CDR3 size: 14 residues. Germline CDR1 is MNHEY and CDR2 is SVGEGT. Germline trimming cut 2 bases from V and 4 bases from J; bases unmatched to any gene: 3.

V gene TRBV6-1 combines with J gene TRBJ1-2; a weak D match, TRBD1 (6 bases). V was pared by 3 bases and J by 8 bases, with 16 bases between. CDR1 is MNHNS, CDR2 SASEGT, per germline. The CDR3 runs 14 residues. The CDR3 bases are TGTGCCAGCAGTGAGCTACAGGGCCCTATGGGCTACACCTTC. It yields the protein CASSELQGPMGYTF.

The V call is TRBV24-1, the J call TRBJ2-2; TRBD1 is a possible D gene (5 bases). Looked up from germline, CDR1 is KGHDR and CDR2 is SFDVKD. V was cut by 1 base and J by 6 bases, with 11 bases left in between. The CDR3 runs 15 residues. The CDR3 region has the DNA TGTGCCACCAGTGATTTTACAGGACGTTCCGGGGAGCTGTTTTTT. This sequence encodes CATSDFTGRSGELFF.

The V call is TRBV5-4, the J call TRBJ2-4; D may be TRBD1 (6 bases). With 0 bases removed from V and 1 base from J, the gap between germline ends came to 11 bases. The germline V gene has CDR1 SGHNT and CDR2 YYREEE (reference sequence). CDR3 length: 16 amino acids. CDR3 in DNA: TGTGCCAGCAGCTTGGGGACAGTGAATGCCAAAAACATTCAGTACTTC. It yields the protein CASSLGTVNAKNIQYF.

The genes are TRBV11-2 and TRBJ2-1, with 8 bases identical to TRBD1. Germline-derived CDR1 and CDR2 are SGHAT and FQNNGV. This CDR3 has 15 residues. With 1 base clipped from V and 9 bases from J, the junction kept 8 bases outside the gene matches. The CDR3 nucleotides read TGTGCCAGCAGCTTAGCAGGGCAGGGGGCGGGTGAGCAGTTCTTC. This codes for CASSLAGQGAGEQFF.

This chain links TRBV6-5 with TRBJ2-4; D not resolved. Germline CDR1 and CDR2: MNHEY and SVGAGI. The CDR3 covers 11 residues. V was shortened by 6 bases and J by 3 bases, with 3 bases between the two germline ends. The chain's CDR3 is CASSHKNIQYF. The DNA for the CDR3 is TGTGCCAGCAGCCACAAAAACATTCAGTACTTC.

The genes are TRBV15 and TRBJ2-7; 12 bases line up with TRBD2. CDR3 size: 15 residues. Germline CDR1 reads LNHNV; CDR2 reads YYDKDF (reference sequence). With 1 base clipped from V and 5 bases from J, the junction kept 3 bases outside the gene matches. The DNA for the CDR3 is TGTGCCACCAGCAGAGGTCGACTAGCGGGAGACGAGCAGTACTTC. It specifies CATSRGRLAGDEQYF.

In its sample, this clone was seen once. The chain carries TRBV13 and TRBJ2-1; TRBD2 is a possible D gene (6 bases). The CDR3 has 14 amino acids. Germline-derived CDR1 and CDR2 are PRHDT and FYEKMQ (reference sequence). Trimming pared 5 bases from V and 8 bases from J, leaving 16 bases between. The DNA for the CDR3 is TGTGCCAGCAGCCCCCAGGAGGGCTTGGATGAGCAGTTCTTC. The encoded protein is CASSPQEGLDEQFF.

The chain recombines TRBV28 with TRBJ2-7; D is possibly TRBD2 (6 bases). Germline-derived CDR1 and CDR2 are MDHEN and SYDVKM. V lost 5 bases to trimming and J lost 0 bases, with 17 bases between them. The CDR3 sequence is 16 residues long. CDR3 in amino acids: CASSTTRRDTSYEQYF. Written as DNA, the CDR3 is TGTGCCAGCAGTACTACTAGGCGGGATACCTCCTACGAGCAGTACTTC.

The chain is built from TRBV10-3 and TRBJ2-1; D is ambiguous. The CDR3 loop spans 13 amino acids. Trimming pared 10 bases from V and 0 bases from J, leaving 10 bases between. The germline CDR1 and CDR2 sequences are ENHRY and SYGVKD. This CDR3 reads CATHETSYNEQFF. The CDR3 DNA sequence: TGTGCCACACACGAAACCTCCTACAATGAGCAGTTCTTC.

The chain uses TRBV13 and TRBJ1-1, with unresolved D. This CDR3 region has 19 residues. Trimming shortened V by 4 bases and J by 0 bases, and 24 bases separated the two germline ends. CDR1 and CDR2 from the germline V gene are PRHDT and FYEKMQ (reference sequence). CDR3 DNA sequence: TGTGCCAGCAGCTCCGCGATCCCCCGGGTCGCCAGAATGAACACTGAAGCTTTCTTT. It yields the protein CASSSAIPRVARMNTEAFF. The whole variable domain, filled in from reference TRBV13 and TRBJ1-1, reads AAGVIQSPRHLIKEKRETATLKCYPIPRHDTVYWYQQGPGQDPQFLISFYEKMQSDKGSIPDRFSAQQFSDYHSELNMSSLELGDSALYFCASSSAIPRVARMNTEAFFGQGTRLTVV.

The gene calls are TRBV18 and TRBJ2-1, with 10 nucleotides matching TRBD2. The V and J ends lost 4 bases and 6 bases, in that order; junction bases with no gene match: 9. The V gene's germline CDR1 is KGHSH and CDR2 LQKENI. The CDR3 loop spans 16 amino acids. In DNA form, the CDR3 reads TGTGCCAGCTCACTCTACACTAGCGGGACGGGCAATGAGCAGTTCTTC. Residues: CASSLYTSGTGNEQFF.

The V and J genes are TRBV11-2 and TRBJ2-2; TRBD1 matches 12 bases. V lost 2 bases to trimming and J lost 4 bases; unmatched junction nucleotides: 8. Per the germline V gene, CDR1 is SGHAT and CDR2 is FQNNGV. CDR3 length equals 18 residues. The CDR3 region has the DNA TGTGCCAGCAGCTTATATTTGGGGACAGGGGGCGGCACCGGGGAGCTGTTTTTT. Its protein product is CASSLYLGTGGGTGELFF.

This chain links TRBV27 with TRBJ2-1; 12 nucleotides align to TRBD2. This CDR3 comprises 17 residues. Germline V CDR1 and CDR2: MNHEY, SMNVEV (reference sequence). After removal of 4 bases from V and 4 bases from J, the junction contained 8 bases not matched to a gene. The CDR3 DNA is TGTGCCAGCAGTTCTATCACTAGCGGGGGGCCGTACAATGAGCAGTTCTTC. It is translated as CASSSITSGGPYNEQFF.

The chain couples TRBV9 to TRBJ2-3, with TRBD2 identical over 7 bases. With V trimmed by 0 bases and J by 2 bases, 6 bases remained unmatched. The CDR3 extends over 16 amino acids. Per germline, CDR1 SGDLS and CDR2 YYNGEE. CDR3 DNA: TGTGCCAGCAGCGTAGCTGAGGGAGGGCCCACAGATACGCAGTATTTT. Translating gives CASSVAEGGPTDTQYF.

This sequence joins TRBV7-8 and TRBJ2-1; 8 positions match TRBD1. With V trimmed by 7 bases and J by 6 bases, 11 bases remained unmatched. The CDR3 sequence is 15 residues long. Germline-derived CDR1 and CDR2 are SGHVS and FQNEAQ. The DNA for the CDR3 is TGTGCCAGCAATGAGGACAGGGCCGATCGCAATGAGCAGTTCTTC. Encoded protein: CASNEDRADRNEQFF. Full variable domain (rest looked up from reference TRBV7-8 and TRBJ2-1): GAGVSQSPRYKVAKRGQDVALRCDPISGHVSLFWYQQALGQGPEFLTYFQNEAQLDKSGLPSDRFFAERPEGSVSTLKIQRTQQEDSAVYLCASNEDRADRNEQFFGPGTRLTVL.

The chain has TRBV30 and TRBJ1-4; tentatively, D is TRBD1 (5 bases). The CDR3 runs 14 residues. V was clipped by 5 bases and J by 6 bases, with 16 bases between them. Germline CDR1 reads GTSNPN; CDR2 reads SVGIG (reference sequence). In DNA, the CDR3 is TGTGCCTGGCGAAGGGACTTCCTTCATGAAAAACTGTTTTTT. Protein product: CAWRRDFLHEKLFF.

In its sample, this clone was seen a few times. This chain joins TRBV6-2 or TRBV6-3 and TRBJ2-5; D possibly corresponds to TRBD1 (6 bases). The CDR3 sequence is 15 residues long. The V and J ends lost 2 bases and 5 bases respectively, with 15 bases between them. From germline, CDR1 is MNHEY and CDR2 SVGEGT. CDR3 loop: CASSYPDQGYETQYF. As DNA, the CDR3 is TGTGCCAGCAGTTACCCTGACCAGGGGTATGAGACCCAGTACTTC.

CDR3 amino acids: CASSRDRVIQPQHF. CDR3 nucleotides: TGTGCCAGCAGCCGGGACAGGGTTATTCAGCCCCAGCATTTT. The J gene is TRBJ1-5, the V gene TRBV6-5; 9 nucleotides agree with TRBD1. This CDR3 is built from 14 residues. Germline V gene sequence: CDR1 MNHEY, CDR2 SVGAGI. The junction had 6 bases not matched to a gene; V was cut back by 6 bases and J by 6 bases.